These 32 T cell receptor beta chains came from one sample sequenced in a study of T cells after yellow fever vaccination. In TCRdb, the 5' RACE reads were re-called with MiXCR into one record per CDR3 protein. The sample carries 400,000 to 650,000 distinct CDR3 sequences, roughly 22% recorded once. The sample in question was PBMCs, obtained 21 days after the first yellow fever vaccination. Receptors were obtained from a man in his late teens or twenties who received the YFV17D yellow fever vaccine.

This clonotype has more than one count but fewer than ten. The J gene is TRBJ2-7, the V gene TRBV27; D might be TRBD2 (5 bases). V was shortened by 2 bases and J by 2 bases, with 7 bases between the two germline ends. Germline CDR1 and CDR2: MNHEY and SMNVEV (reference sequence). This CDR3 comprises 13 residues. The CDR3 DNA follows: TGTGCCAGCAGTTTAATCGGGGCCTACGAGCAGTACTTC. Translated: CASSLIGAYEQYF.

This clonotype was picked up a small number of times. V and J are TRBV20-1 and TRBJ1-1; 8 nucleotides match TRBD1. Looked up from germline, CDR1 is DFQATT and CDR2 is SNEGSKA (reference sequence). Trimming took 1 base from V and 8 from J; bases not matched to a gene: 3. CDR3 length equals 12 residues. The CDR3 DNA is TGCAGTGCTAGAGTTGGGGACAGGGAAGCTTTCTTT. It is translated as CSARVGDREAFF.

The chain combines TRBV29-1 with TRBJ1-1, with no clear D. Trimming shortened V by 5 bases and J by 0 bases, and 13 bases separated the two germline ends. The CDR3 is made up of 14 amino acids. The germline V gene encodes CDR1 SQVTM and CDR2 ANQGSEA. CDR3 sequence: CSVRPSGLNTEAFF. For the CDR3, the DNA is TGCAGCGTTCGTCCCTCTGGGCTGAACACTGAAGCTTTCTTT.

This clonotype appeared many times. This sequence joins TRBV3-1 and TRBJ2-2; TRBD1 aligns across 7 bases. Germline V lookup: CDR1 LGHDT, CDR2 YNNKEL (reference sequence). The length of the CDR3 is 14 residues. The J segment lost 7 bases and the V segment lost 4 bases, leaving 6 bases of the junction unmatched. Written as DNA, the CDR3 is TGTGCCAGCAGCCCGCGACAGGGTGGCGGGGAGCTGTTTTTT. Protein: CASSPRQGGGELFF.

There are a few counts of this clonotype. The CDR3 DNA is TGTGCCAGCAGTTACGGCGGGCAGGGAACGCAGTATTTT. Its translation: CASSYGGQGTQYF. The V call is TRBV6-5, the J call TRBJ2-3; the D gene could be TRBD1 or TRBD2 (5 bases each). Germline loops: CDR1 MNHEY, CDR2 SVGAGI. V dropped 2 bases and J dropped 9 bases, with 12 bases sitting between them. This CDR3 contains 13 residues.

In its sample, this clonotype was seen a few times. The rearrangement links TRBV4-1 to TRBJ2-4, with a weak D call TRBD1 (6 bases). The CDR3 has 16 amino acids. From germline, CDR1 is MGHRA and CDR2 YSYEKL. V was shortened by 0 bases and J by 1 base, with 10 bases between the two germline ends. Written as DNA, the CDR3 is TGCGCCAGCAGCCAAGAAGGGGGAAGGGCCAAAAACATTCAGTACTTC. Protein: CASSQEGGRAKNIQYF.

This chain connects TRBV14 to TRBJ2-5; 10 bases are a match to TRBD1. There are 16 residues in the CDR3. CDR1 is SGHDN and CDR2 is FVKESK in the germline V gene. Trimming removed 1 base from V and 6 bases from J; junction bases left unmatched: 8. The CDR3 spells CASSQGPGQGTKTQYF. The CDR3 region has the DNA TGTGCCAGCAGCCAAGGGCCGGGACAGGGGACGAAGACCCAGTACTTC.

The chain has TRBV20-1 and TRBJ2-7; a weak D match, TRBD1 (5 bases). Germline CDR1 reads DFQATT; CDR2 reads SNEGSKA (reference sequence). The CDR3 runs to 15 residues. Trimming stripped 6 bases from V and 0 bases from J, with 18 bases between. This CDR3 reads CSATGAGAGSYEQYF. In nucleotides, the CDR3 is TGCAGTGCGACTGGGGCTGGGGCAGGCTCCTACGAGCAGTACTTC.

The chain is built from TRBV12-5 and TRBJ2-6, with D possibly matching TRBD1 (5 bases). This CDR3 is 18 amino acids long. The ends were cut back, 1 base at V and 4 bases at J, with 17 bases in the middle. CDR1 is LGHNT and CDR2 is FRNRAP in the germline V gene. This chain's CDR3 is CASGLERAGKPGANVLTF. The CDR3 DNA sequence: TGTGCTAGTGGTTTGGAACGGGCAGGGAAGCCCGGGGCCAACGTCCTGACTTTC.

The chain links TRBV6-1 to TRBJ2-1; 12 bases match TRBD2. The CDR3 spans 15 residues. Trimming removed 8 bases from V and 4 bases from J; junction bases left unmatched: 6. Germline lookup yields CDR1 MNHNS and CDR2 SASEGT. This CDR3 is CASVIGLAGYNEQFF. In DNA form, the CDR3 reads TGTGCCAGCGTGATCGGACTAGCGGGGTACAATGAGCAGTTCTTC.

The chain links TRBV11-2 to TRBJ2-7; D uncertain. The CDR3 consists of 13 residues. Trimming stripped 0 bases from V and 2 bases from J, with 5 bases between. From germline, CDR1 is SGHAT and CDR2 FQNNGV. The CDR3 sequence is CASSLDPAYEQYV. The CDR3 region has the DNA TGTGCCAGCAGCTTAGATCCCGCCTACGAGCAGTACGTC.

V usage is TRBV15 and J usage is TRBJ1-5; D not certain. The CDR3 loop spans 16 amino acids. V dropped 1 base and J dropped 0 bases, with 10 bases sitting between them. The germline CDR1 and CDR2 sequences are LNHNV and YYDKDF (reference sequence). CDR3 in amino acids: CATSRGRRYSNQPQHF. The CDR3 DNA is TGTGCCACCAGCAGAGGCAGGAGATATAGCAATCAGCCCCAGCATTTT.

The chain employs TRBV6-1 and TRBJ1-2; the D is unclear. There are 14 residues in the CDR3. V gave up 6 bases and J gave up 3 bases, with 14 bases separating them. Looked up from germline, CDR1 is MNHNS and CDR2 is SASEGT. CDR3 loop: CASSRGIRDYGYTF. CDR3 bases: TGTGCCAGCAGCCGAGGGATCCGGGACTATGGCTACACCTTC.

The genes are TRBV6-7 and TRBJ2-1; TRBD1 aligns across 9 bases. TRBV6-7 is sorted into the ORF group, with uncertain function. The CDR3 covers 12 residues. V dropped 11 bases and J dropped 5; count of bases not matched to a gene: 4. The CDR3 protein is CAGTGSDNEQFF. Here the CDR3 DNA reads TGTGCCGGGACAGGGTCGGACAATGAGCAGTTCTTC.

The chain joins TRBV27 to TRBJ2-5; no firm D call. Germline CDR1 and CDR2: MNHEY and SMNVEV (reference sequence). Trimming removed 2 bases at V and 4 bases at J, with 8 bases between. The CDR3 loop spans 13 amino acids. The CDR3: CASSLGLTETQYF. Here the CDR3 DNA reads TGTGCCAGCAGTTTAGGTCTCACAGAGACCCAGTACTTC.

This clonotype was counted ten times or more. This chain joins TRBV7-3 and TRBJ2-5; 10 positions match TRBD2. With 5 bases clipped from V and 5 bases from J, the junction kept 5 bases outside the gene matches. The CDR3 is made up of 14 amino acids. Germline CDR1 is SGHTA and CDR2 is FQGTGA. CDR3 loop: CASSASGGLETQYF. CDR3 bases: TGTGCCAGCAGCGCTAGCGGGGGTCTTGAGACCCAGTACTTC.

This chain uses TRBV2 with TRBJ2-7; tentative D call: TRBD2 (6 bases). CDR1 SNHLY and CDR2 FYNNEI come from the germline V gene. The CDR3 length is 15 residues. The ends were cut back, 7 bases at V and 1 base at J, with 17 bases in the middle. This chain's CDR3 is CASTRDSLGSYEQYF. Written as DNA, the CDR3 is TGTGCCAGCACGAGGGACTCGCTAGGGTCCTACGAGCAGTACTTC.

In its sample, this clonotype was seen a few times. The genes are TRBV2 and TRBJ2-1; maybe TRBD1 (6 bases). The CDR3 extends over 15 amino acids. The ends were cut back, 6 bases at V and 4 bases at J, with 16 bases in the middle. The germline V gene encodes CDR1 SNHLY and CDR2 FYNNEI. The DNA of the CDR3 is TGTGCCAGCAGCCACAGGGCCCCCTCTTACAATGAGCAGTTCTTC. It specifies CASSHRAPSYNEQFF. The full variable domain, in which reference TRBV2 and TRBJ2-1 provide the parts outside the CDR3, is EPEVTQTPSHQVTQMGQEVILRCVPISNHLYFYWYRQILGQKVEFLVSFYNNEISEKSEIFDDQFSVERPDGSNFTLKIRSTKLEDSAMYFCASSHRAPSYNEQFFGPGTRLTVL.

This clonotype has more than one count but fewer than ten. The chain carries TRBV20-1 and TRBJ2-1; TRBD2 might be the D (7 bases). V gave up 6 bases and J gave up 6 bases, with 21 bases separating them. Germline V gene data show CDR1 as DFQATT and CDR2 as SNEGSKA (reference sequence). The CDR3 loop spans 15 amino acids. The CDR3 region is CSAEPTGGQANEQFF. In nucleotides, the CDR3 is TGCAGTGCGGAGCCCACGGGGGGCCAGGCCAATGAGCAGTTCTTC.

This clonotype was picked up a small number of times. The V call is TRBV7-9, the J call TRBJ2-7; TRBD2 might be the D (6 bases). This CDR3 is 12 amino acids long. V dropped 8 bases and J dropped 4 bases, with 12 bases sitting between them. The germline V gene encodes CDR1 SEHNR and CDR2 FQNEAQ (reference sequence). The CDR3 is CASSSARYEQYF. The DNA of the CDR3 is TGTGCCAGCTCTAGCGCCCGGTACGAGCAGTACTTC.

The CDR3 here is CASRLAGAYNEQFF. The CDR3 coding sequence is TGTGCCAGCCGACTAGCGGGGGCCTACAATGAGCAGTTCTTC. The genes are TRBV2 and TRBJ2-1; 12 bases match TRBD2. V shed 8 bases, J shed 2 bases, and the junction held 1 base outside the gene matches. This CDR3 is 14 amino acids long. Germline assignment: CDR1 SNHLY and CDR2 FYNNEI.

Here the CDR3 DNA reads TGTGCCAGCAGCTTTCTGGGTTACTATGGCTACACCTTC. Amino acids: CASSFLGYYGYTF. The chain combines TRBV5-4 with TRBJ1-2; D ambiguous. The CDR3 covers 13 residues. Germline loops: CDR1 SGHNT, CDR2 YYREEE (reference sequence). Trimming cost V 2 bases and J 3 bases, with 8 bases left between them.

This clonotype came up many times. This chain joins TRBV27 and TRBJ1-5; 7 bases fit TRBD1. CDR1 and CDR2 from the germline V gene are MNHEY and SMNVEV (reference sequence). The junction had 7 bases not matched to a gene; V was cut back by 3 bases and J by 5 bases. The CDR3 runs to 15 residues. The CDR3 DNA is TGTGCCAGCAGTTTCCGCGACAGGGCCCATCAGCCCCAGCATTTT. Translating gives CASSFRDRAHQPQHF.

This clonotype occurred a few times. The chain links TRBV4-3 to TRBJ2-1; tentatively, D is TRBD1 (7 bases). This CDR3 comprises 14 residues. Trimming stripped 2 bases from V and 7 bases from J, with 12 bases between. Germline CDR1 LGHNA, CDR2 YSLEER. In DNA form, the CDR3 reads TGCGCCAGCAGCCAACTACCAGGGGGGAATGAGCAGTTCTTC. Translating gives CASSQLPGGNEQFF.

This clonotype was picked up a small number of times. The chain carries TRBV20-1 and TRBJ1-1, with a possible D match to TRBD1 (5 bases). Trimming cost V 3 bases and J 1 base, with 9 bases left between them. The CDR3 totals 13 residues. Germline V gene lookup returns CDR1 DFQATT and CDR2 SNEGSKA (reference sequence). In nucleotides, the CDR3 is TGCAGTGCTAGCAGGGAAAAGAACACTGAAGCTTTCTTT. Translating gives CSASREKNTEAFF.

This clonotype was observed a few times. V and J are TRBV19 and TRBJ1-5, with D uncertain. This CDR3 is 15 amino acids long. Trimming left V 3 bases short and J 5 bases short, with 14 bases between. The germline gives CDR1 LNHDA, CDR2 SQIVND (reference sequence). CDR3 nucleotides: TGTGCCAGTAGTATTGAAGGATCCTTTGATCAGCCCCAGCATTTT. Amino acid sequence: CASSIEGSFDQPQHF.

The chain is built from TRBV5-1 and TRBJ2-7; D gene unclear. CDR3 length equals 12 residues. The V end lost 4 bases, the J end lost 4 bases, and 9 bases lay between the germline ends. CDR1 is SGHRS, CDR2 YFSETQ, per germline. The CDR3 coding sequence is TGCGCCAGCAGCCCATTACAATACGAGCAGTACGTC. Translating it yields CASSPLQYEQYV.

This clonotype was found once. V is TRBV7-9 and J is TRBJ1-1; D is unclear. Germline CDR1 reads SEHNR; CDR2 reads FQNEAQ (reference sequence). There are 16 residues in the CDR3. V shed 4 bases and J shed 0 bases, with 15 bases lying between them. DNA of the CDR3: TGTGCCAGCAGCTCCCGCAGGACTACCATGAACACTGAAGCTTTCTTT. Amino acids: CASSSRRTTMNTEAFF.

The V call is TRBV5-1, the J call TRBJ2-1; 14 nucleotides align to TRBD2. The CDR3 consists of 17 residues. V shed 4 bases and J 6 bases; nucleotides not matched to a gene: 9. Germline loops: CDR1 SGHRS, CDR2 YFSETQ. CDR3 coding DNA: TGCGCCAGCAGCCCAGGACTAGCGGGGGGCGCAATCAATGAGCAGTTCTTC. It translates to CASSPGLAGGAINEQFF.

The chain has TRBV6-1 and TRBJ2-1; 9 nucleotides line up with TRBD1. Unmatched junction bases numbered 11, after V lost 3 bases and J lost 8 bases. CDR1 and CDR2 from the germline V gene are MNHNS and SASEGT. This CDR3 spans 16 amino acids. CDR3 in DNA: TGTGCCAGCAGTGACCCAAGCGGACAGGGGAGCGATGAGCAGTTCTTC. Protein product: CASSDPSGQGSDEQFF.

This chain joins TRBV18 and TRBJ2-7; D is uncertain. V lost 4 bases and J 3 bases, leaving 10 bases between the germline ends. Germline V gene sequence: CDR1 KGHSH, CDR2 LQKENI. The CDR3 runs to 13 residues. The DNA of the CDR3 is TGTGCCAGCTCACTCAATGACGGCTACGAGCAGTACGTC. It yields the protein CASSLNDGYEQYV.

The chain couples TRBV27 to TRBJ2-5, with D unresolved. The V end lost 5 bases, the J end lost 3 bases, and 10 bases lay between the germline ends. The CDR3 sequence is 13 residues long. From germline, CDR1 is MNHEY and CDR2 SMNVEV (reference sequence). CDR3 in amino acids: CASSPMGEETQYF. CDR3 nucleotide sequence: TGTGCCAGCAGTCCCATGGGTGAAGAGACCCAGTACTTC.